The entry below gives a single T cell receptor (beta chain) sequence along with its context. The CDR3 contains 13 residues. Trimming pared 4 bases from V and 1 base from J, leaving 8 bases between. Germline values: CDR1 SGHDT, CDR2 YYEEEE. The sample belongs to a study of blood T cell repertoires in COVID-19. Whole-study context: From the United States, Italy and Spain came samples of acute and convalescent COVID-19.

Authors' data handling: Estimated nucleated cell counts came from reference gene primer amplification. Clones were sequenced by immunoSEQ multiplex PCR, and TCRdb holds only the in-frame ones, with some missing. From that table come the V and J calls and clone size; the DNA was used to work out D and trimming. The table has about 140,000 clones, 85% to 90% seen once. The sequence came from a woman in her fifties or sixties with acute or convalescent COVID-19. The sequencing sample was made of peripheral blood. This sequence joins TRBV5-6 and TRBJ1-1; D is possibly TRBD1 (5 bases). DNA of the CDR3: TGTGCCAGCAGCCCAGGACAGAACACTGAAGCTTTCTTT. Its translation: CASSPGQNTEAFF.